This T cell receptor beta chain was found in a study of cytomegalovirus exposure and HLA in healthy donors. The study ran its PCR with 60 Vbeta and 13 Jbeta primers. Method: immunoSEQ multiplex PCR; TCRdb's copy keeps in-frame clones and lacks some. Among around 120,000 clones listed, 75% to 85% were seen once. The study's findings and limits: Later analysis associated a missense DCLRE1C variant with TCR beta V- and J-gene trimming. Solely CMV serostatus was available to characterize immune exposure. Most TCR sequences were uncommon, yet certain public TCRs appeared in many donors.

Germline-derived CDR1 and CDR2 are LNHDA and SQIVND (reference sequence). Trimming took 1 base from V and 7 from J, leaving 17 bases between them. This CDR3 is 16 amino acids long. This clone was seen a handful of times. Its antigen remains unidentified. The TCR originated in a male donor in good health and CMV-seronegative. This rearrangement joins TRBV19 to TRBJ1-5, with a tentative D call TRBD1 (5 bases). The sample taken for sequencing was PBMCs. This chain's CDR3 is CASSIGWRQPGQPQHF. The CDR3 DNA reads TGTGCCAGTAGTATAGGATGGAGACAGCCCGGACAGCCCCAGCATTTT.